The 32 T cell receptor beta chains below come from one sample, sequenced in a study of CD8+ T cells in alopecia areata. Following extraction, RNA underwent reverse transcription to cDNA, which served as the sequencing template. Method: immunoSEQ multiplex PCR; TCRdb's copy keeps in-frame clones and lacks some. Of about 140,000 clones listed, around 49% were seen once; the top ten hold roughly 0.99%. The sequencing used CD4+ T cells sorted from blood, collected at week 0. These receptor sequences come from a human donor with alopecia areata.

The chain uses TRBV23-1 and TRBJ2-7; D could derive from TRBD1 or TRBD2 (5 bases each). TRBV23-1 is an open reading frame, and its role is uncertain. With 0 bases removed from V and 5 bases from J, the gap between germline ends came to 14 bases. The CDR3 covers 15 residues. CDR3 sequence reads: CASSQSPSQGNEQYF. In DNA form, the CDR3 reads TGCGCCAGCAGTCAATCGCCTAGCCAGGGTAACGAGCAGTACTTC.

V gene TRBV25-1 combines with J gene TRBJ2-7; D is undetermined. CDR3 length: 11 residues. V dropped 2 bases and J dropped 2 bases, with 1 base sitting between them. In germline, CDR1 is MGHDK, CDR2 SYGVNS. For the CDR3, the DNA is TGTGCCAGCAGTGAAACCTACGAGCAGTACTTC. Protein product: CASSETYEQYF.

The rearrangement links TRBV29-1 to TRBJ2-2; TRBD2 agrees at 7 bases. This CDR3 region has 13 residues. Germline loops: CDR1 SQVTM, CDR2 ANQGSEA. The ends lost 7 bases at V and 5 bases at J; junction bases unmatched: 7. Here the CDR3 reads CSGGGEGTGELFF. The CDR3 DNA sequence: TGCAGCGGCGGAGGGGAGGGGACCGGGGAGCTGTTTTTT.

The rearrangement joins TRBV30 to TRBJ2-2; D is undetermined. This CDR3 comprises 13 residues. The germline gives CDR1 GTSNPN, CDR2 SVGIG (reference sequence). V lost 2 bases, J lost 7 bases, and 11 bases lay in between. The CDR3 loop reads CAWSFNSGGELFF. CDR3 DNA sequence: TGTGCCTGGAGTTTTAACTCCGGCGGGGAGCTGTTTTTT.

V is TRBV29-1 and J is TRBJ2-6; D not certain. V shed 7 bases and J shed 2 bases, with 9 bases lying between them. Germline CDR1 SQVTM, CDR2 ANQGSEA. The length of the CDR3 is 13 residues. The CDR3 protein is CSGGETGANVLTF. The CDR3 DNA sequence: TGCAGCGGTGGGGAAACTGGGGCCAACGTCCTGACTTTC.

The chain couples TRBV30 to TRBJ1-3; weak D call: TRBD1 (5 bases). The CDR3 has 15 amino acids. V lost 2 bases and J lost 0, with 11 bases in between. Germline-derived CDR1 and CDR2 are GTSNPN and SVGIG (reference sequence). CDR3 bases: TGTGCCTGGAGTTCTACGACAGCCTCTGGAAACACCATATATTTT. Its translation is CAWSSTTASGNTIYF.

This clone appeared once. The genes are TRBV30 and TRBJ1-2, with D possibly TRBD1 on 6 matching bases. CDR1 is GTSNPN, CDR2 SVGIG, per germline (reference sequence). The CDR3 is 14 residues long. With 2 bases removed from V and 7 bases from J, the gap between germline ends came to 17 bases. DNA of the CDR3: TGTGCCTGGAGTCATACCCCCCTAGGGGGTGGCTACACCTTC. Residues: CAWSHTPLGGGYTF.

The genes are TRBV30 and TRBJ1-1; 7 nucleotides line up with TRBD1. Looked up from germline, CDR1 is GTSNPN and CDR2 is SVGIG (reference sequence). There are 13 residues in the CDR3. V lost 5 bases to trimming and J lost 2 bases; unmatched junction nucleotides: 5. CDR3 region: CAWSRGGNTEAFF. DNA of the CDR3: TGTGCCTGGTCCAGGGGGGGAAACACTGAAGCTTTCTTT.

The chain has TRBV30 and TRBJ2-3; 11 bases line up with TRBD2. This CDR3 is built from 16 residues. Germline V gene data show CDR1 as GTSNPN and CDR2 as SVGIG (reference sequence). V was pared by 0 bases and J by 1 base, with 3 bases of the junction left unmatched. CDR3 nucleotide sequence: TGTGCCTGGAGTGTCGTACTAGCGGGAGGCACAGATACGCAGTATTTT. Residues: CAWSVVLAGGTDTQYF.

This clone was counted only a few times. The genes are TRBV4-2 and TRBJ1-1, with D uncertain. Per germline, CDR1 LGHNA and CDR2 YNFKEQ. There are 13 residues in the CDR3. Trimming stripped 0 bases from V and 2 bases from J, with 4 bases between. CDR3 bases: TGTGCCAGCAGCCAAGACAGAAACACTGAAGCTTTCTTT. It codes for CASSQDRNTEAFF.

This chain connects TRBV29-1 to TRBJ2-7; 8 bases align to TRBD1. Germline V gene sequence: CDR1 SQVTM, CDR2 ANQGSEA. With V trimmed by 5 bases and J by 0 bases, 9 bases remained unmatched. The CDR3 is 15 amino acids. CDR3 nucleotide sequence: TGCAGCGTTAAAAGGAACAGGGGGAACTCCTACGAGCAGTACTTC. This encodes CSVKRNRGNSYEQYF.

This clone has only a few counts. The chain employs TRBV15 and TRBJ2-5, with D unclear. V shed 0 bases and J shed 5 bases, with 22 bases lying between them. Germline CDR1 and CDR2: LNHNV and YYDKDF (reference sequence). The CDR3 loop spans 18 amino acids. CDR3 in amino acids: CATSRDLHGSGEEETQYF. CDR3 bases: TGTGCCACCAGCAGAGATCTCCATGGGTCTGGTGAGGAGGAGACCCAGTACTTC.

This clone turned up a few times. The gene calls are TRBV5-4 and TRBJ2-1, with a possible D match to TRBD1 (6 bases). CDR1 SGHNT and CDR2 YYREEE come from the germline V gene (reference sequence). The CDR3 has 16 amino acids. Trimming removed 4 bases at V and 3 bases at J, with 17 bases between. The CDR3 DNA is TGTGCCAGCAGCACCACGTACCGAGGGGGCTACAATGAGCAGTTCTTC. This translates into CASSTTYRGGYNEQFF.

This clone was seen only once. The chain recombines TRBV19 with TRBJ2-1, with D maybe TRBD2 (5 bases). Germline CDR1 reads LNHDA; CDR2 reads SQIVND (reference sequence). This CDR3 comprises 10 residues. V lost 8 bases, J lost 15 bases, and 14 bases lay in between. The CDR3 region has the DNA TGTGCCAGTCGCGGCGGGTTTATGTTCTTC. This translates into CASRGGFMFF.

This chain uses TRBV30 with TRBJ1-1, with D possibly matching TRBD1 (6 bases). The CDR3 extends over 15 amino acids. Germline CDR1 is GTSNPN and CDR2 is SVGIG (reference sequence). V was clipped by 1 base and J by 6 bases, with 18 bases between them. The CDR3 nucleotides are TGTGCCTGGAGTGGGGTTGGTAGGGGGAGAGCTGAAGCTTTCTTT. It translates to CAWSGVGRGRAEAFF. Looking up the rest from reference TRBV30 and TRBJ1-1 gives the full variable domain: SQTIHQWPATLVQPVGSPLSLECTVEGTSNPNLYWYRQAAGRGLQLLFYSVGIGQISSEVPQNLSASRPQDRQFILSSKKLLLSDSGFYLCAWSGVGRGRAEAFFGQGTRLTVV.

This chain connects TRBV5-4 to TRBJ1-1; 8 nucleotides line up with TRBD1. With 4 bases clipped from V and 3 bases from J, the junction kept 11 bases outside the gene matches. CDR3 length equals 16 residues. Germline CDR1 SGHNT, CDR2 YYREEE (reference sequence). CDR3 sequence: CASSLETGDGYTEAFF. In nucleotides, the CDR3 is TGTGCCAGCAGCCTGGAGACAGGGGACGGATACACTGAAGCTTTCTTT. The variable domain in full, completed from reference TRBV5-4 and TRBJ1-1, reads ETGVTQSPTHLIKTRGQQVTLRCSSQSGHNTVSWYQQALGQGPQFIFQYYREEENGRGNFPPRFSGLQFPNYSSELNVNALELDDSALYLCASSLETGDGYTEAFFGQGTRLTVV.

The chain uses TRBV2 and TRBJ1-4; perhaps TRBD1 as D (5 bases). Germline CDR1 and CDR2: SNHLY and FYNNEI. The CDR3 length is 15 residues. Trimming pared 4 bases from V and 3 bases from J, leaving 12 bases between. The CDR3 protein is CASSVGGAPNEKLFF. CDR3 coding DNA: TGTGCCAGCAGTGTAGGAGGGGCGCCTAATGAAAAACTGTTTTTT. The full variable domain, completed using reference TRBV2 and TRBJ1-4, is EPEVTQTPSHQVTQMGQEVILRCVPISNHLYFYWYRQILGQKVEFLVSFYNNEISEKSEIFDDQFSVERPDGSNFTLKIRSTKLEDSAMYFCASSVGGAPNEKLFFGSGTQLSVL.

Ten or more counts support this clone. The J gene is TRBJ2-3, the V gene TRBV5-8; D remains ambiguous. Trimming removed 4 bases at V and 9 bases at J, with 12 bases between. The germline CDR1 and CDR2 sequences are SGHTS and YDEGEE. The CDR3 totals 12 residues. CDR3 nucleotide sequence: TGTGCCAGCAGCCAGGCGTCCGGGACGCAGTATTTT. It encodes CASSQASGTQYF.

The CDR3 sequence is CASSPRLAGIYEQYF. CDR3 nucleotide sequence: TGCGCCAGCAGCCCCCGACTAGCGGGAATCTACGAGCAGTACTTC. This chain connects TRBV4-3 to TRBJ2-7; 11 bases align to TRBD2. CDR3 length equals 15 residues. Trimming took 4 bases from V and 3 from J; bases not matched to a gene: 5. The germline V gene has CDR1 LGHNA and CDR2 YSLEER.

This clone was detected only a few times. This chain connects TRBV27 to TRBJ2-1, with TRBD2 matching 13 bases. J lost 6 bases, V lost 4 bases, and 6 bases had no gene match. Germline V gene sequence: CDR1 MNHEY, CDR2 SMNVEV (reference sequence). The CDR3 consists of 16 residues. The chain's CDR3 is CASSSWTSGSVNEQFF. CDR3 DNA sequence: TGTGCCAGCAGTTCCTGGACTAGCGGGAGTGTCAATGAGCAGTTCTTC.

CDR3 DNA: TGTGCCAGCAGTTTGTACCTAAACGTAGGGACCCAGTACTTC. Amino acids: CASSLYLNVGTQYF. The chain links TRBV28 to TRBJ2-5; D remains unclear. CDR1 is MDHEN and CDR2 is SYDVKM in the germline V gene. This CDR3 is 14 amino acids long. Trimming took off 3 bases at V and 7 bases at J, with 15 bases between the two ends.

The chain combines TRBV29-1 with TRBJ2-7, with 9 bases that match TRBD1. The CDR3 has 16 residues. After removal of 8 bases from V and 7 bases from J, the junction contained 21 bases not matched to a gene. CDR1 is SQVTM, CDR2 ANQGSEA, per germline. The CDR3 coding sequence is TGCAGCCCAAGGGACAGGGAAGTTAACCTGGTAGGGGAGCAGTACTTC. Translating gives CSPRDREVNLVGEQYF.

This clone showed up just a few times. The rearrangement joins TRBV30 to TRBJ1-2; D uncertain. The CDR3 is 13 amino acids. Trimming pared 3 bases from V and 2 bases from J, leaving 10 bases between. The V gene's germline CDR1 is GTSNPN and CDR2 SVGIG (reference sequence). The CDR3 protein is CAWRYRGNYGYTF. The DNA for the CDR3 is TGTGCCTGGAGATACCGGGGAAACTATGGCTACACCTTC.

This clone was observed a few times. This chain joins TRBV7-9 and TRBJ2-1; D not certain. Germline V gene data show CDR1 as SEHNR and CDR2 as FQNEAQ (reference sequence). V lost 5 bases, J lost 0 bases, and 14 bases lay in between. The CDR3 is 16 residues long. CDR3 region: CASSHRPWDSYNEQFF. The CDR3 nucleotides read TGTGCCAGCAGCCACCGACCCTGGGACTCCTACAATGAGCAGTTCTTC. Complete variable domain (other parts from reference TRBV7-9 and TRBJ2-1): DTGVSQNPRHKITKRGQNVTFRCDPISEHNRLYWYRQTLGQGPEFLTYFQNEAQLEKSRLLSDRFSAERPKGSFSTLEIQRTEQGDSAMYLCASSHRPWDSYNEQFFGPGTRLTVL.

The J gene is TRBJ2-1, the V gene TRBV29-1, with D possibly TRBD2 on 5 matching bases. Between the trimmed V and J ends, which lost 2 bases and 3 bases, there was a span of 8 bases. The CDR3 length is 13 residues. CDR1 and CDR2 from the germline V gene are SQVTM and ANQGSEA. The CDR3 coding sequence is TGCAGCGTTGAATATAGCGACTACAATGAGCAGTTCTTC. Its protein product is CSVEYSDYNEQFF.

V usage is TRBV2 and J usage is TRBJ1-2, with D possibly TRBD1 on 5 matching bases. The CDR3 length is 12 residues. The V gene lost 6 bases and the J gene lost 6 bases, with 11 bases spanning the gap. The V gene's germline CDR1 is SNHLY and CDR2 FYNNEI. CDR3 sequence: CASRGDENGYTF. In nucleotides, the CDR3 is TGTGCCAGCAGGGGGGACGAAAATGGCTACACCTTC.

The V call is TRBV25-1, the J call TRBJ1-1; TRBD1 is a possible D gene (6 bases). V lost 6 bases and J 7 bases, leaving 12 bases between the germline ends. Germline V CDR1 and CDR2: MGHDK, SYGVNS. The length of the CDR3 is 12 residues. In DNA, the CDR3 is TGTGCCAGCAGGAGGGGGGAGTTTGAAGCTTTCTTT. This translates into CASRRGEFEAFF. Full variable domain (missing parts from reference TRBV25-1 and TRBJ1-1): EADIYQTPRYLVIGTGKKITLECSQTMGHDKMYWYQQDPGMELHLIHYSYGVNSTEKGDLSSESTVSRIRTEHFPLTLESARPSHTSQYLCASRRGEFEAFFGQGTRLTVV.

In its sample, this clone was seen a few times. The CDR3 protein is CASSGQGLAGATSYNEQFF. CDR3 DNA sequence: TGTGCCAGCAGTGGCCAGGGACTAGCGGGAGCGACCTCCTACAATGAGCAGTTCTTC. This rearrangement joins TRBV6-1 to TRBJ2-1, with 14 bases matching TRBD2. The CDR3 has 19 amino acids. The germline V gene has CDR1 MNHNS and CDR2 SASEGT. V lost 4 bases to trimming and J lost 0 bases; unmatched junction nucleotides: 8.

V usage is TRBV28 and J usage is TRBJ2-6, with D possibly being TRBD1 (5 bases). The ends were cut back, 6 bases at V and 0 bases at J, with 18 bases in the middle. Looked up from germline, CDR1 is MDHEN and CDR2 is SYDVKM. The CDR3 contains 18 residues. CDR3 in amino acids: CASRTQLQASSGANVLTF. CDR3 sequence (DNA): TGTGCCAGCAGAACCCAATTACAGGCCAGCTCTGGGGCCAACGTCCTGACTTTC.

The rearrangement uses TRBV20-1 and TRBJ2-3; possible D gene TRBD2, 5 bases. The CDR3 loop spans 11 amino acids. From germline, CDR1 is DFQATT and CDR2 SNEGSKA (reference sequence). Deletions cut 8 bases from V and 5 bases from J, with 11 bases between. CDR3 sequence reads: CSRRERDTQYF. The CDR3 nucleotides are TGCAGTCGAAGGGAGAGAGATACGCAGTATTTT.

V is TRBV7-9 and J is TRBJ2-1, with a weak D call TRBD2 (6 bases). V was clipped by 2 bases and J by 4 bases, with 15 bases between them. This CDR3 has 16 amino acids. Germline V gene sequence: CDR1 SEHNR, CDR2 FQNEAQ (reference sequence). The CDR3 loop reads CASSLSTGVGYNEQFF. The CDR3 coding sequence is TGTGCCAGCAGCTTATCTACGGGGGTTGGGTACAATGAGCAGTTCTTC.

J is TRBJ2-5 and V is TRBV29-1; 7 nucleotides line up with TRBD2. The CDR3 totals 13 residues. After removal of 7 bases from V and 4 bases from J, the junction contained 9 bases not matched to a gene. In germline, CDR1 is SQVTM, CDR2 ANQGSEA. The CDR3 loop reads CSAAGGSTETQYF. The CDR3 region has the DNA TGCAGCGCTGCAGGCGGGAGCACAGAGACCCAGTACTTC.